This T cell receptor beta chain was sequenced during a study of shared clonotypes between healthy human individuals (TCRdb year 2020). Describing the broader study: Three men and a couple of women, aged 18 to 49 years, made up the cohort. Per donor, three plates each were used for CD4 naive and CD4 memory, two for CD8 naive, and one for CD8 memory. To estimate repertoire size and how much clonotypes are shared between individuals, the study performed deep sequencing of blood TCR repertoires from a few healthy adults. Libraries were prepared and TCR repertoires were sequenced by different laboratories using diverse techniques, in order to increase sequencing depth and limit assay-specific biases. Between about 0.9 and 10 billion PBMCs per donor were obtained by leukapheresis.

Using the deep immunoSEQ assay, TCR CDR3 regions were amplified from genomic DNA by multiplex PCR. Extracted genomic DNA from each cell subset was spread evenly across all wells of several immunoSEQ 96-well plates, with each plate serving as a replicate. For sorted subsets, approximately 210 ng genomic DNA, equal to some 28,000 T cell genomes, was loaded into each replicate PCR. Purified libraries were quantified with a Qubit 3.0 fluorometer, sized on a Bioanalyzer 2100, and re-quantified with the KAPA Library Quantification kit. Every immunoSEQ 96-well plate was sequenced on a separate single-read 150-cycle Illumina NextSeq 550 flow cell. Under the source paper's analysis protocol: The immunoSEQ output contained only junctional sequences without quality scores, so filtering could not match that applied to full-length reads. To assign V/J genes and CDR3, sequences were annotated against IMGT germline references using PyIR, a Python wrapper for IgBLAST v1.9. Reads with weak V/J assignments (E-value above 1e-6), missing CDR3, stop codons, out-of-frame junctions, or ambiguous translated residues were removed. V3J clonotypes were defined by identical inferred V gene, J gene, and CDR3 amino acid sequence. The percentage overlap between two repertoires was calculated by dividing the number of shared unique clonotypes by the size of the smaller repertoire. Three approaches were used to assess repertoire richness: RTK rarefaction, the Chao1 estimator, and Recon v2.1 estimates of unobserved clonotypes. Generation probabilities were computed with OLGA for all TCRbeta clonotypes obtained by the gDNA method from several donors. TCRdb obtained this table from immuneACCESS and retained in-frame rearrangements with V and J assigned. These tables miss some clones; where compared with another copy, unresolved V genes account for less than half of the shortfall, and the remainder is unexplained. V and J calls and clone size are those listed in that table; D and trimming were worked out from the DNA. The sample table contains 1,100,000 or so clones; only one count was recorded for about four fifths of them. Of the sample, 0.5% to 0.6% is held by the ten largest clones.

Study-wide findings and limitations: Higher generation probabilities were observed for clonotypes shared by all four sorted-subset donors than for non-shared clonotypes. Because the study included only a small number of donors, the genetic and exposure-history diversity represented was limited. Naive subsets generally had larger estimated clonotype richness than memory subsets did. Pairwise subsampling led to the expectation that sequencing depth would affect the degree of clonotype sharing among donors. Sampling was restricted to blood, and TCR repertoires in tissue are likely to differ from TCR repertoires in blood. Across a few donors, about 4.5% of naive CD4, approximately 3.6% of naive CD8, around 2.1% of memory CD4, and approximately 0.4% of memory CD8 clonotypes were shared. Incomplete sequencing was indicated by rarefaction of sorted-subset datasets, despite the large sequencing depth.

Concerning this clone itself: What antigen it recognizes has not been identified. It has no much larger one-base neighbor in the sample; base qualities were not kept.

Looking up the germline V gene yields CDR1 MDHEN and CDR2 SYDVKM. From the cysteine up to the phenylalanine, the CDR3 has a length of 19 residues. The entry retains the CDR3 DNA only, 57 bases that are in frame from base 1. V loses 4 bases at its end and J loses 7 bases; junction bases beyond the gene matches: 19. Healthy HIV-negative adults with no recently reported acute infections or vaccinations were included as donors. Every donor was a Caucasian adult living in Nashville, Tennessee, USA. Magnetic negative selection was used to enrich CD4+ T cells, after which naive cells were positively selected on CD45RA and the negative fraction became the memory subset. Blood was collected by leukapheresis, and PBMCs were isolated by Ficoll-Histopaque density gradient centrifugation and then cryopreserved in liquid nitrogen vapor phase. Purity and quantity of every magnetically sorted T cell population were checked by analytical flow cytometry. Genomic DNA was isolated from each sorted fraction and quantified by UV absorbance on a Nanodrop 2000c.

The V gene is TRBV28 and the J gene is TRBJ1-1, with 12 bases aligning to TRBD1. The sequence came from a man in his late teens or twenties in good health. Some clones in this sample may be carry-over from other donors' samples. Sequencing was performed on memory CD4+ T cells from PBMCs. The label giving this sample's cell subset or site can be read as: CD45RA-negative fraction. The nucleotide sequence reads TGTGCCAGCAGTTCCCCCGCGGGACAGGGGGCCAGGGCCTCCTATGAAGCTTTCTTT. It is translated as CASSSPAGQGARASYEAFF.